This TCR beta chain was retrieved from a study of cytomegalovirus exposure and HLA in healthy donors. Study-wide results and limits: First-cohort TCR clusters tended to co-occur in the 90 to 150 validation repertoires, a later analysis found. Altogether, 160 or so TCR beta chains were recorded as cytomegalovirus-associated.

A note on this clone: The antigen is not known.

A roughly 120-subject validation cohort, separate from the approximately 670-subject first cohort, supplied the donors. This table comes from immunoSEQ multiplex PCR, and its TCRdb copy is limited to in-frame clones, with some not included. The table shows 150,000 or so clones, with roughly 80% occurring only once. V shed 5 bases and J shed 2 bases, with 16 bases lying between them. There are 16 residues in the CDR3. Germline CDR1 KGHSH, CDR2 LQKENI. The sequencing sample was made of PBMCs. The chain combines TRBV18 with TRBJ1-3; D unresolved. The sequence came from a man younger than 40 in good health and CMV-seropositive. The CDR3 spells CASSTRGGDPGNTIYF. The CDR3, as DNA: TGTGCCAGCTCAACCCGGGGAGGAGACCCTGGAAACACCATATATTTT.